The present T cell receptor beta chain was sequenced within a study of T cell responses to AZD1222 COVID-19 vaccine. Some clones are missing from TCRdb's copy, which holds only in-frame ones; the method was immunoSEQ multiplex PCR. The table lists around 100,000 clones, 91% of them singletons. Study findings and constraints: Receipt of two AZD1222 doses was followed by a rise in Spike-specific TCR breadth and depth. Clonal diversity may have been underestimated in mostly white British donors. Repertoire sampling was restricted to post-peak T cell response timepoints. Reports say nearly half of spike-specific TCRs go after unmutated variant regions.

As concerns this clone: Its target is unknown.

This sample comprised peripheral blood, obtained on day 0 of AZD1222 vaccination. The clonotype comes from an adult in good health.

The DNA for the CDR3 is TGTGCTTGGGAGGCGGCCTACAATGAGCAGTTCTTC. This sequence encodes CAWEAAYNEQFF. The J gene is TRBJ2-1, the V gene TRBV5-4; D is perhaps TRBD2 (6 bases). CDR1 and CDR2 (germline): SGHNT, YYREEE (reference sequence). The CDR3 extends over 12 amino acids.